This T cell receptor beta chain emerged from a study of T-cell reconstitution after alpha-beta-depleted transplantation in children. Whole-study results and caveats: About two months after transplant, alpha-beta T cells reportedly came from several hundred expanded graft clones. One year after transplant, T-cell counts and diversity came mostly from newly produced T cells. Surviving recipient T cells and thymic progenitors produced the high day-60 TCRbeta diversity seen in some patients.

Library preparation (for TCRbeta) was performed with unique molecular identifiers. TCRdb reprocessed the PCR reads with MiXCR, giving one entry per CDR3 protein. Among about 870,000 distinct CDR3 sequences listed, 16% were seen once. A note on this clonotype: Its antigen is not identified.

Germline CDR1 reads SGDLS; CDR2 reads YYNGEE. This CDR3 is built from 13 residues. The ends were cut back, 7 bases at V and 5 bases at J, with 13 bases in the middle. The chain couples TRBV9 to TRBJ2-4, with TRBD2 as a possible D gene (5 bases). The sample in question was PBMCs, mostly from graft donor cells, obtained 360 days after TCRalphabeta/CD19-depleted stem cell transplant. The TCR sequence derives from a male patient between 10 and 17 years old who had a stem cell transplant for acute lymphoblastic leukemia, so the T cells may come from the graft donor. CDR3 loop: CASQRSGENIQYF. CDR3 coding DNA: TGTGCCAGCCAGCGGAGTGGGGAAAACATTCAGTACTTC. The variable domain in full, with the rest retrieved from reference TRBV9 and TRBJ2-4, is DSGVTQTPKHLITATGQRVTLRCSPRSGDLSVYWYQQSLDQGLQFLIQYYNGEERAKGNILERFSAQQFPDLHSELNLSSLELGDSALYFCASQRSGENIQYFGAGTRLSVL.